This paragraph covers one T cell receptor (beta chain) sequence. Its antigen is not known. These data are taken from a study of response to subunit inactivated influenza vaccine. A single record per CDR3 protein comes from TCRdb applying MiXCR to the RT-PCR reads. The sample records approximately 520,000 distinct CDR3 sequences, 25% being singletons. Study results and limitations: That few new T cells are recruited by each seasonal influenza vaccination was the authors' suggestion.

Specimen: CD4+ T cells sorted from PBMCs, collected roughly 5 days after vaccination. The sequence was obtained from a man aged 45-65 years who received an inactivated influenza vaccine.

The CDR3 DNA reads as TGTGCCAGCAGCCAAGCCGACAGTTCACCCCTCCACTTT. Protein: CASSQADSSPLHF. The rearrangement joins TRBV7-9 to TRBJ1-6, with D possibly TRBD1 on 5 matching bases. Germline V gives CDR1 SEHNR, CDR2 FQNEAQ (reference sequence). V was pared by 5 bases and J by 9 bases, with 11 bases between. This CDR3 region has 13 residues.